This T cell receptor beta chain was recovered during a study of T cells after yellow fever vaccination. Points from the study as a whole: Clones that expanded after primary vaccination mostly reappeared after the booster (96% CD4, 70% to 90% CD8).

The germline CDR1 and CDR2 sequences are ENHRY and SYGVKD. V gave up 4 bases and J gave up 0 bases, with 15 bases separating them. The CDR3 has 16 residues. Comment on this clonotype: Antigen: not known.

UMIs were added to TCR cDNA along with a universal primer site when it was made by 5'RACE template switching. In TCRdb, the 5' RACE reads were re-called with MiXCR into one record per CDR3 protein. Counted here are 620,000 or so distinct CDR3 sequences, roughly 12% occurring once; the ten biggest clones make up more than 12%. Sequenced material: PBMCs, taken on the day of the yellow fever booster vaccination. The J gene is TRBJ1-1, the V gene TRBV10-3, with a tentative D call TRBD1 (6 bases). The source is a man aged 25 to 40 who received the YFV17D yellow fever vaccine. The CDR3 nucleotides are TGTGCCATCAGTGGGGGGGCAGAAGTGATGAACACTGAAGCTTTCTTT. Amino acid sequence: CAISGGAEVMNTEAFF.